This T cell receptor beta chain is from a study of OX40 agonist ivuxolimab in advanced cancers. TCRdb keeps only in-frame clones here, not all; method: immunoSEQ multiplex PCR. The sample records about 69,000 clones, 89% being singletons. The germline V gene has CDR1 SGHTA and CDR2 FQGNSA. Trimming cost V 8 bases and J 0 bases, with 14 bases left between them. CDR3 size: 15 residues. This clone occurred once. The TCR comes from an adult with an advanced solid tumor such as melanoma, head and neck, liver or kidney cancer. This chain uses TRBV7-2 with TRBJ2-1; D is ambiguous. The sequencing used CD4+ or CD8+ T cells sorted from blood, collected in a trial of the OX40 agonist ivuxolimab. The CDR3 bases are TGTGCCAGCGCATTACCGCGAAGCTCCTACAATGAGCAGTTCTTC. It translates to CASALPRSSYNEQFF.